Listed here are 6 T cell receptor beta chains from one sample, sequenced in a study of OX40 agonist ivuxolimab in advanced cancers. Profiling relied on immunoSEQ multiplex PCR, and the TCRdb table lists in-frame clones only, not all of them. Of 40,000 to 50,000 clones listed, over 80% were seen once; the top ten hold roughly 2.5%. Material: CD4+ or CD8+ T cells sorted from blood, obtained in a trial of the OX40 agonist ivuxolimab. The receptors come from an adult with an advanced solid tumor such as melanoma, head and neck, liver or kidney cancer.

The gene calls are TRBV2 and TRBJ2-3; unclear D gene. The V end lost 6 bases, the J end lost 3 bases, and 10 bases lay between the germline ends. This CDR3 spans 13 amino acids. From germline, CDR1 is SNHLY and CDR2 FYNNEI. CDR3 nucleotide sequence: TGTGCCAGCAGCGCCCCTTATACAGATACGCAGTATTTT. It yields the protein CASSAPYTDTQYF. The full variable domain, its missing parts supplied by reference TRBV2 and TRBJ2-3, is EPEVTQTPSHQVTQMGQEVILRCVPISNHLYFYWYRQILGQKVEFLVSFYNNEISEKSEIFDDQFSVERPDGSNFTLKIRSTKLEDSAMYFCASSAPYTDTQYFGPGTRLTVL.

This clone has only one observation. This rearrangement joins TRBV10-3 to TRBJ2-1; 7 bases line up with TRBD2. CDR3 length equals 13 residues. The V and J ends lost 10 bases and 8 bases, in that order; junction bases with no gene match: 11. Germline V gene lookup returns CDR1 ENHRY and CDR2 SYGVKD. This chain's CDR3 is CANREAQRDEQFF. The CDR3 DNA is TGTGCCAACCGGGAGGCTCAGCGTGATGAGCAGTTCTTC.

The rearrangement links TRBV7-9 to TRBJ2-7; no firm D call. V gave up 3 bases and J gave up 0 bases, with 21 bases separating them. Germline V gene lookup returns CDR1 SEHNR and CDR2 FQNEAQ (reference sequence). The CDR3 covers 18 residues. CDR3 protein: CASSLRFSGSLSSYEQYF. In nucleotides, the CDR3 is TGTGCCAGCAGCTTGCGTTTCTCGGGCAGTTTGAGCTCCTACGAGCAGTACTTC.

The rearrangement joins TRBV6-1 to TRBJ1-5, with TRBD1 as a possible D gene (6 bases). This CDR3 contains 11 residues. CDR1 MNHNS and CDR2 SASEGT come from the germline V gene. V was shortened by 7 bases and J by 9 bases, with 10 bases between the two germline ends. The CDR3, as DNA: TGTGCCAGCACTATACAGGGGCCCCAGCATTTT. Its translation: CASTIQGPQHF.

This chain links TRBV19 with TRBJ2-3; TRBD1 aligns across 8 bases. Germline-derived CDR1 and CDR2 are LNHDA and SQIVND (reference sequence). V lost 5 bases, J lost 6 bases, and 13 bases stayed unmatched. This CDR3 comprises 16 residues. CDR3 amino acids: CASSPTGTGKTDTQYF. The DNA for the CDR3 is TGTGCCAGTAGTCCCACCGGGACAGGCAAAACGGATACGCAGTATTTT.

The rearrangement uses TRBV11-3 and TRBJ2-6; no definite D call. Trimming removed 10 bases from V and 0 bases from J, with 4 bases in between. The length of the CDR3 is 12 residues. In germline, CDR1 is SGHNT, CDR2 YENEEA. The CDR3 is CATDSGANVLTF. CDR3 nucleotide sequence: TGTGCCACGGACTCTGGGGCCAACGTCCTGACTTTC.